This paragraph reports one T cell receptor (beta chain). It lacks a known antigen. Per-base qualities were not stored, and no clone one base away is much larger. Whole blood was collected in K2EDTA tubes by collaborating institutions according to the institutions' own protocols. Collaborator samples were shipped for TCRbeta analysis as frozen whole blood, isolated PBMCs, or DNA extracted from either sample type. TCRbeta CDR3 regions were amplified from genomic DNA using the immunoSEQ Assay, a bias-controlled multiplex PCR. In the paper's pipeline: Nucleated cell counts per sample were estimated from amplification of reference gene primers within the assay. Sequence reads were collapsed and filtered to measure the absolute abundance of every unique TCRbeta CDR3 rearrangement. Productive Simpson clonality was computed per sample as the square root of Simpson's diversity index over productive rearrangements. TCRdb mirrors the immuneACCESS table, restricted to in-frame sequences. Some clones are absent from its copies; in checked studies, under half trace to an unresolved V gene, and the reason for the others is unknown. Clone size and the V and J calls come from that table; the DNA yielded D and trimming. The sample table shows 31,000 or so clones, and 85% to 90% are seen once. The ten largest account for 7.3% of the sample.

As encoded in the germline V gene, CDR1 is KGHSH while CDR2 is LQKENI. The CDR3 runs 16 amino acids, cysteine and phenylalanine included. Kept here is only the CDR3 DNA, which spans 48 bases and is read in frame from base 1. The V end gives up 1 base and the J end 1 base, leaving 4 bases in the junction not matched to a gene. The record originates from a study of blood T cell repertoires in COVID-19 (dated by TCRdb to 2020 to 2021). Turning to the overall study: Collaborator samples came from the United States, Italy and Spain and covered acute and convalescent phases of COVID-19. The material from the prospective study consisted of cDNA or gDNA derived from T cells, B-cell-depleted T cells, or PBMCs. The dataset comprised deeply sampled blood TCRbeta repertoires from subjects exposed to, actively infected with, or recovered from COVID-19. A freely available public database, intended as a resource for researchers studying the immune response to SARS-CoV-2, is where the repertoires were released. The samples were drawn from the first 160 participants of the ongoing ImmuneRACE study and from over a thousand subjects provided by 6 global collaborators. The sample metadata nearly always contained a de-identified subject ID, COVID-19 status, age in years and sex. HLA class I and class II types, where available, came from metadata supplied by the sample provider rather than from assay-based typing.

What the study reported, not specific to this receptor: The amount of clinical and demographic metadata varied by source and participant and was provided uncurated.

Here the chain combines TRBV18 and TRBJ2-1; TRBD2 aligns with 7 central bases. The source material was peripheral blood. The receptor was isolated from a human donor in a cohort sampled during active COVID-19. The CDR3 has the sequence CASSPRAGASYNEQFF. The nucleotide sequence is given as TGTGCCAGCTCACCACGTGCGGGAGCGTCCTACAATGAGCAGTTCTTC.